This T cell receptor beta chain was found in a study of cytomegalovirus exposure and HLA in healthy donors. Whole-study findings and limits: Despite most TCR sequences being rare, some public TCRs occurred in many donors.

Points on this clone: Its antigen is as yet unknown.

Assay used: immunoSEQ multiplex PCR; TCRdb lists only in-frame clones, some missing. There are about 73,000 clones in the sample; about 90% occur only once, and around 4% lies in the top ten. The donors were part of the validation cohort of 100 to 150 subjects. That cohort was separate from the first cohort, which comprised 500 to 850 subjects. What was sequenced was PBMCs. The clonotype was recovered from a woman aged 18 to 35 in good health and CMV-seropositive.

The CDR3 sequence: CASSHRGGILAGGGETQYF. CDR3 nucleotide sequence: TGTGCCAGCAGCCATCGGGGAGGCATACTAGCGGGAGGTGGTGAGACCCAGTACTTC. V usage is TRBV14 and J usage is TRBJ2-5, with TRBD2 matching over 12 bases. The V and J ends lost 3 bases and 5 bases, in that order; junction bases with no gene match: 16. The CDR3 is made up of 19 amino acids. Germline CDR1 reads SGHDN; CDR2 reads FVKESK. Based on the CDR3 plus reference TRBV14 and TRBJ2-5, the full variable domain is EAGVTQFPSHSVIEKGQTVTLRCDPISGHDNLYWYRRVMGKEIKFLLHFVKESKQDESGMPNNRFLAERTGGTYSTLKVQPAELEDSGVYFCASSHRGGILAGGGETQYFGPGTRLLVL.